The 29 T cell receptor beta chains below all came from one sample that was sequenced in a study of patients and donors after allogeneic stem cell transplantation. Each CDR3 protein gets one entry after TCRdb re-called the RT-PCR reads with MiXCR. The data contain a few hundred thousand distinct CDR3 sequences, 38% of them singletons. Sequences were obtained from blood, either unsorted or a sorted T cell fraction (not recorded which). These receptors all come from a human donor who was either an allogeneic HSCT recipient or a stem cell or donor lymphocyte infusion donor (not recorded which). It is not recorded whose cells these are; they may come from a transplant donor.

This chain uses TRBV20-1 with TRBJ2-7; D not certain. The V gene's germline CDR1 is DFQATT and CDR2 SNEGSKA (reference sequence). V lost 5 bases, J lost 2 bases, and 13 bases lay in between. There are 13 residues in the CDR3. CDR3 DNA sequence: TGCAGTGCTTCGAATTCCTATGCCTACGAGCAGTACTTC. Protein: CSASNSYAYEQYF.

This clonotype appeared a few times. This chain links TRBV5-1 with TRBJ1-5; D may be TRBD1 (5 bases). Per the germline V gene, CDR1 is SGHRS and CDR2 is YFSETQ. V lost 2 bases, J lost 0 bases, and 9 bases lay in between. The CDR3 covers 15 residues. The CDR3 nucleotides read TGCGCCAGCAGCTTTTCAGGGTCTAGCAATCAGCCCCAGCATTTT. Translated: CASSFSGSSNQPQHF.

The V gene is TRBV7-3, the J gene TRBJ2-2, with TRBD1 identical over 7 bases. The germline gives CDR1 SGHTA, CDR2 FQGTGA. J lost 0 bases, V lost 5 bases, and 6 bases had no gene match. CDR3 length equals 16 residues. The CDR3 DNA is TGTGCCAGCAGCCCGCAGGGGGTTCCGAACACCGGGGAGCTGTTTTTT. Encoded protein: CASSPQGVPNTGELFF.

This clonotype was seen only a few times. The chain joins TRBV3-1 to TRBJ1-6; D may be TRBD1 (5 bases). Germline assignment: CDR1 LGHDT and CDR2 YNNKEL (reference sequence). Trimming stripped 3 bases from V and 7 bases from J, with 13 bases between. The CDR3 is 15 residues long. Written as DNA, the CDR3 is TGTGCCAGCAGCCAGTGGGGGACGGCCAATTCACCCCTCCACTTT. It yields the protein CASSQWGTANSPLHF.

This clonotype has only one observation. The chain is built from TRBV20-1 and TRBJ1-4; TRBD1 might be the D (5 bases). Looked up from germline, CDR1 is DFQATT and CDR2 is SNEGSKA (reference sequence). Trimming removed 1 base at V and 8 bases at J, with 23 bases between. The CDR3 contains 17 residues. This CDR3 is CSARVSGGRFSREKLFF. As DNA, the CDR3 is TGCAGTGCTAGAGTCAGTGGGGGACGGTTTTCACGAGAAAAACTGTTTTTT.

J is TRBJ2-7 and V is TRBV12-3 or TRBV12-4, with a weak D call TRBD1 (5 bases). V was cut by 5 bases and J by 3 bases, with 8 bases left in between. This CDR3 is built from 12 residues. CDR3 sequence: CASSGDSYEQYF. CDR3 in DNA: TGTGCCAGCAGTGGAGACAGCTACGAGCAGTACTTC.

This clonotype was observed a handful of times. The CDR3 nucleotides read TGTGCCAGCAGAAAGACAGGGGGAAACACCATATATTTT. This encodes CASRKTGGNTIYF. The chain employs TRBV12-3 or TRBV12-4 and TRBJ1-3; TRBD1 matches at 7 bases. CDR3 length: 13 residues. V gave up 6 bases and J gave up 4 bases; unmatched junction bases: 3.

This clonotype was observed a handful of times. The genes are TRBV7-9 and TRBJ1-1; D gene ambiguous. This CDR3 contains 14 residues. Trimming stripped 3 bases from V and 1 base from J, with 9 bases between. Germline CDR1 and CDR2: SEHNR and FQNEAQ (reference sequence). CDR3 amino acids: CASSLETPNTEAFF. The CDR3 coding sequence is TGTGCCAGCAGCTTGGAGACACCGAACACTGAAGCTTTCTTT.

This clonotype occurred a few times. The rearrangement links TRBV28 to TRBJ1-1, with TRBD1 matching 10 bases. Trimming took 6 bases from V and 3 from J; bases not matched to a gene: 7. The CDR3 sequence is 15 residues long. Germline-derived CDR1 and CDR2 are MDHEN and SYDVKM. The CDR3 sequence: CASRETGGAYTEAFF. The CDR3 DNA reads TGTGCCAGCAGGGAGACAGGGGGCGCCTACACTGAAGCTTTCTTT.

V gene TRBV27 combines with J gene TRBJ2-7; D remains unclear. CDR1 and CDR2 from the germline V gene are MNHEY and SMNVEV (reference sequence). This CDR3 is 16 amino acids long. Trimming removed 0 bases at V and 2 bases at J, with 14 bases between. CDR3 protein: CASSLSIGPTPYEQYF. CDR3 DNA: TGTGCCAGCAGTTTATCGATCGGTCCGACACCCTACGAGCAGTACTTC.

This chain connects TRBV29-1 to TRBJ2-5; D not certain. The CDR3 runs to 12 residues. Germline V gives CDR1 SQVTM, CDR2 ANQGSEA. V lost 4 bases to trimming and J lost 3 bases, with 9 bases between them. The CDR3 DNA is TGCAGCGTTGTCGGTGGAGAAGAGACCCAGTACTTC. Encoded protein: CSVVGGEETQYF.

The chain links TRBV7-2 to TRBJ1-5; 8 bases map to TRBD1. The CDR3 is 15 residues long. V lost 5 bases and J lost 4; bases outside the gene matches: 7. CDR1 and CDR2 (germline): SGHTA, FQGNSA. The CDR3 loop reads CASSRYGTGNQPQHF. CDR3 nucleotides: TGTGCCAGCAGCCGTTACGGGACAGGAAATCAGCCCCAGCATTTT.

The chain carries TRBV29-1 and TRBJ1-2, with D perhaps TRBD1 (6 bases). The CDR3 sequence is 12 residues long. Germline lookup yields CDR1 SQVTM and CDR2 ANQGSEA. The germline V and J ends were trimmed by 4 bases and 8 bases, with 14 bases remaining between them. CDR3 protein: CSVAVQGEGYTF. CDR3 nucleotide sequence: TGCAGCGTTGCTGTACAGGGTGAAGGCTACACCTTC.

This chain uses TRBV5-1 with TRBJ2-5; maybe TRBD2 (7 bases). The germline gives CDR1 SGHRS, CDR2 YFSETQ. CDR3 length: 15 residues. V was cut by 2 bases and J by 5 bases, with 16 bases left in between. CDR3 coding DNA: TGCGCCAGCAGCTTTCTTAGCCGGGGGGCTGAGACCCAGTACTTC. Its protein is CASSFLSRGAETQYF.

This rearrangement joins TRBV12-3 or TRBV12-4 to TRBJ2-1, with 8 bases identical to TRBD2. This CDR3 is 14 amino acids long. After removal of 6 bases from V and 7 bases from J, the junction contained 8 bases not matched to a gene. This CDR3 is CASRGPGGMNEQFF. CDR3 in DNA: TGTGCCAGCAGGGGGCCGGGAGGGATGAATGAGCAGTTCTTC.

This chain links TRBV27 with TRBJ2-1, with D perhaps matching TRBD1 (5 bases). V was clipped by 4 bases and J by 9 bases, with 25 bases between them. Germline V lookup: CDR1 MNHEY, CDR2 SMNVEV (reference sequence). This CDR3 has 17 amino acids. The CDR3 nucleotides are TGTGCCAGCAGTTCTCGCGGCAGGGCTTTCATTTCGCGTGAGCAGTTCTTC. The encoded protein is CASSSRGRAFISREQFF.

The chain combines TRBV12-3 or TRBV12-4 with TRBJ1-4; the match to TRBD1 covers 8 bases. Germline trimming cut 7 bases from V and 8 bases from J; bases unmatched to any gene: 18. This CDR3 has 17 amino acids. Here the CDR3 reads CASTLYAGQGLGEKLFF. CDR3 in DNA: TGTGCCAGCACCCTCTACGCCGGACAGGGACTCGGAGAAAAACTGTTTTTT.

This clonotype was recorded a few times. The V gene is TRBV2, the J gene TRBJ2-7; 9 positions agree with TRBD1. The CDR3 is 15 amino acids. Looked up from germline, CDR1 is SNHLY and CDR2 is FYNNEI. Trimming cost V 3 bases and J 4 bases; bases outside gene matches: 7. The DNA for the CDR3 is TGTGCCAGCAGTGAGATGGGACAGGGTTGGTACGAGCAGTACTTC. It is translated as CASSEMGQGWYEQYF.

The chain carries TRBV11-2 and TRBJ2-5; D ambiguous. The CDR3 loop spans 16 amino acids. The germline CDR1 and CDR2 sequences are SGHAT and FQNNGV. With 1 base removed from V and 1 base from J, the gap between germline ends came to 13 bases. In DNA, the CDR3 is TGTGCCAGCAGCTTAGGAGGTTGGGGTAGCCAAGAGACCCAGTACTTC. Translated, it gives CASSLGGWGSQETQYF. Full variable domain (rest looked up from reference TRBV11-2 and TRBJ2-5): EAGVAQSPRYKIIEKRQSVAFWCNPISGHATLYWYQQILGQGPKLLIQFQNNGVVDDSQLPKDRFSAERLKGVDSTLKIQPAKLEDSAVYLCASSLGGWGSQETQYFGPGTRLLVL.

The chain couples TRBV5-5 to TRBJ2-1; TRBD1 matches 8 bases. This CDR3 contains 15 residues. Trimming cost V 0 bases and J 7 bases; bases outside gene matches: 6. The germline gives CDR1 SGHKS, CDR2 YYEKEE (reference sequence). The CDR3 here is CASSLVAGGLNEQFF. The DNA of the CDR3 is TGTGCCAGCAGCTTGGTGGCAGGGGGCTTGAATGAGCAGTTCTTC.

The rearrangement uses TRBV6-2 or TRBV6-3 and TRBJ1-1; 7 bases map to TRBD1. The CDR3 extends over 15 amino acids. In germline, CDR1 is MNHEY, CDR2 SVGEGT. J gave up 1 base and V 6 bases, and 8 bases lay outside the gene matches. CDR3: CASSSPGQKNTEAFF. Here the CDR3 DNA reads TGTGCCAGCAGCTCCCCGGGACAGAAGAACACTGAAGCTTTCTTT.

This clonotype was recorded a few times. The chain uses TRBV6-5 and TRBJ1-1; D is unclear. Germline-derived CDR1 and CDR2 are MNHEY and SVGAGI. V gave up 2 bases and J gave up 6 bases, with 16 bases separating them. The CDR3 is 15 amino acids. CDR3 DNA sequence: TGTGCCAGCAGTTACCGCTATGTTGAGAGGGCTGAAGCTTTCTTT. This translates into CASSYRYVERAEAFF.

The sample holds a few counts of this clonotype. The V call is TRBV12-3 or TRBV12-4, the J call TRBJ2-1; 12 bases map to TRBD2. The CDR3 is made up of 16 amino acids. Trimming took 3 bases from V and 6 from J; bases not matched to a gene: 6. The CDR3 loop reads CASSFGLAGGLNEQFF. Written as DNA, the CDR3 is TGTGCCAGCAGTTTCGGGCTAGCGGGGGGGCTCAATGAGCAGTTCTTC.

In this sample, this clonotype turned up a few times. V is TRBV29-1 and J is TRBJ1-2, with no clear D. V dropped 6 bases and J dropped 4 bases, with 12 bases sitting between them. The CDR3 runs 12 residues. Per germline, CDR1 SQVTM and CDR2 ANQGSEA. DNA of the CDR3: TGCAGCGTCCTAGAGGTCCTCTATGGCTACACCTTC. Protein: CSVLEVLYGYTF. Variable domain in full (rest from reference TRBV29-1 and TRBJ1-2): SAVISQKPSRDICQRGTSLTIQCQVDSQVTMMFWYRQQPGQSLTLIATANQGSEATYESGFVIDKFPISRPNLTFSTLTVSNMSPEDSSIYLCSVLEVLYGYTFGSGTRLTVV.

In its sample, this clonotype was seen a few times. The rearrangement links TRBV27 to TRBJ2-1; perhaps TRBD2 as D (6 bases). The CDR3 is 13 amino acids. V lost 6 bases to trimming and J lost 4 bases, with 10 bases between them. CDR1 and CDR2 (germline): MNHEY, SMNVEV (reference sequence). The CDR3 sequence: CASRPGEYNEQFF. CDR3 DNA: TGTGCCAGCAGGCCGGGGGAATACAATGAGCAGTTCTTC.

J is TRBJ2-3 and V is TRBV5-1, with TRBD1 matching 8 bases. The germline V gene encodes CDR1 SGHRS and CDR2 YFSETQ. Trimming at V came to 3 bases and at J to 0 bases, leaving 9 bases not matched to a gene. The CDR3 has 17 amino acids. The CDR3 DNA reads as TGCGCCAGCAGCTGGGCCCCAGGGGGCGGGAGCACAGATACGCAGTATTTT. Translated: CASSWAPGGGSTDTQYF. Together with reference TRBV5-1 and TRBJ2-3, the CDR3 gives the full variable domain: KAGVTQTPRYLIKTRGQQVTLSCSPISGHRSVSWYQQTPGQGLQFLFEYFSETQRNKGNFPGRFSGRQFSNSRSEMNVSTLELGDSALYLCASSWAPGGGSTDTQYFGPGTRLTVL.

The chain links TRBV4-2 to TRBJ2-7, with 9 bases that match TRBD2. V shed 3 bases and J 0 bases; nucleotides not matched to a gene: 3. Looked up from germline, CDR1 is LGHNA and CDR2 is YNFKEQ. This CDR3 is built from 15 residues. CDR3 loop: CASSQSGLASYEQYF. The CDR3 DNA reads TGTGCCAGCAGCCAGTCGGGACTAGCCTCCTACGAGCAGTACTTC.

Here the CDR3 reads CAISEVQVGTGQFF. In nucleotides, the CDR3 is TGTGCCATCAGTGAAGTCCAAGTCGGGACAGGGCAGTTCTTC. The V and J genes are TRBV10-3 and TRBJ2-1, with TRBD1 identical over 8 bases. Trimming removed 3 bases from V and 12 bases from J; junction bases left unmatched: 10. The germline V gene encodes CDR1 ENHRY and CDR2 SYGVKD. This CDR3 has 14 residues.

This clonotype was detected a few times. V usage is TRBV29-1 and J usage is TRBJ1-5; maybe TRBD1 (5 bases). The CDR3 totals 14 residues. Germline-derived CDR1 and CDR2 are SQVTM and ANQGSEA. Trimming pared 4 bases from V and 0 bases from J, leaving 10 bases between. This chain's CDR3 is CSVVVGDSNQPQHF. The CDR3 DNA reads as TGCAGCGTTGTAGTGGGGGATAGCAATCAGCCCCAGCATTTT.